The clone carrying this TCR beta chain turned up a few times. Employing constant-segment primers, 5'RACE generated TCR alpha and TCR beta cDNA libraries bearing sample barcodes and UMIs. TCRdb reanalysed the 5' RACE reads using MiXCR and keeps one entry per CDR3 protein. This sample has around 410,000 distinct CDR3 sequences, with 20% to 30% found just once. This record comes from a study of T-cell memory formation after mild COVID-19. The overall study: Largely donor-specific sequence clusters came from a couple of donors.

V shed 1 base and J 3 bases; nucleotides not matched to a gene: 8. This CDR3 spans 17 amino acids. Germline V gives CDR1 SGHTA, CDR2 FQGNSA. This receptor was taken from an adult woman who had mild COVID-19 (a few samples of this study predate the infection). Cell type and time point are not known. The sample taken for sequencing was PBMCs or a T cell subset sorted from them (not recorded which). J is TRBJ2-3 and V is TRBV7-2; TRBD2 agrees at 9 bases. In DNA form, the CDR3 reads TGTGCCAGCAGCTTAGGTGTGGCGGGAGGGTTGACAGATACGCAGTATTTT. Its protein product is CASSLGVAGGLTDTQYF.